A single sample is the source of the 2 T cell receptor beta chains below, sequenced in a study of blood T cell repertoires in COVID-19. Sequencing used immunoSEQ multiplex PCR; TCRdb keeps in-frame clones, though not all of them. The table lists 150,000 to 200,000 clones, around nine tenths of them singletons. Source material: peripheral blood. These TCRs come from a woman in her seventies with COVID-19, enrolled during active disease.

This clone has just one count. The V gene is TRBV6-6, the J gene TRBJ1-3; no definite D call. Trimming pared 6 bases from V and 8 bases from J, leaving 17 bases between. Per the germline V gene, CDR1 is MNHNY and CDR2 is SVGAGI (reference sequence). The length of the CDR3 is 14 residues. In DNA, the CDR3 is TGTGCCAGCAGCCCCCCGGGAACCGAGGACACCATATATTTT. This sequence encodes CASSPPGTEDTIYF.

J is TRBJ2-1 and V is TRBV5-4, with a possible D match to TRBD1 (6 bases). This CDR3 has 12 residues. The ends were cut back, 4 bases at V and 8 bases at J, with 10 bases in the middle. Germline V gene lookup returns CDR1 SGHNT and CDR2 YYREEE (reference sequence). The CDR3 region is CASSSTGHEQFF. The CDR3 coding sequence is TGTGCCAGCAGCAGTACAGGGCATGAGCAGTTCTTC.